This passage covers 10 T cell receptor beta chains from one sample sequenced in a study of OX40 agonist ivuxolimab in advanced cancers. The assay was immunoSEQ multiplex PCR, and TCRdb's table has in-frame clones only and misses some. The sample includes fewer than 45,000 clones, over 60% of them seen just once. The material was CD4+ or CD8+ T cells sorted from blood, obtained in a trial of the OX40 agonist ivuxolimab. The receptors originated from an adult with an advanced solid tumor such as melanoma, head and neck, liver or kidney cancer.

V usage is TRBV4-1 and J usage is TRBJ1-5; D unresolved. The germline V and J ends were trimmed by 1 base and 3 bases, with 10 bases remaining between them. Germline V gives CDR1 MGHRA, CDR2 YSYEKL. There are 15 residues in the CDR3. This CDR3 is CASSQGNIPNQPQHF. CDR3 sequence (DNA): TGCGCCAGCAGCCAAGGTAACATTCCCAATCAGCCCCAGCATTTT.

The gene calls are TRBV5-1 and TRBJ1-1; 12 bases agree with TRBD1. This CDR3 has 14 amino acids. The junction had 6 bases not matched to a gene; V was cut back by 4 bases and J by 8 bases. CDR1 and CDR2 (germline): SGHRS, YFSETQ. The CDR3 DNA reads TGCGCCAGCAGCGGCCCGGGACAGGGGGCAGAAGCTTTCTTT. This sequence encodes CASSGPGQGAEAFF.

In nucleotides, the CDR3 is TGCGCCAGCAGCTTGTTGGAGGGGGCGTTGGGCTACACCTTC. Translating gives CASSLLEGALGYTF. The chain carries TRBV5-1 and TRBJ1-2; 7 positions agree with TRBD1. The CDR3 totals 14 residues. Per germline, CDR1 SGHRS and CDR2 YFSETQ. The junction had 8 bases not matched to a gene; V was cut back by 1 base and J by 8 bases.

The genes are TRBV6-1 and TRBJ1-1; D not resolved. Germline CDR1 and CDR2: MNHNS and SASEGT. The V gene lost 6 bases and the J gene lost 1 base, with 9 bases spanning the gap. This CDR3 is built from 13 residues. The CDR3 loop is CASRVRENTEAFF. CDR3 nucleotide sequence: TGTGCCAGCAGAGTCCGGGAGAACACTGAAGCTTTCTTT.

Only a few counts were recorded for this clone. The rearrangement joins TRBV5-6 to TRBJ2-1; 7 nucleotides agree with TRBD2. The trim removed 5 bases at V and 0 bases at J, leaving 5 bases unmatched. The CDR3 spans 15 residues. CDR1 and CDR2 (germline): SGHDT, YYEEEE. The DNA for the CDR3 is TGTGCCAGCAGAGCGGGAAGGGGCTCCTACAATGAGCAGTTCTTC. It is translated as CASRAGRGSYNEQFF.

This clone appeared a few times. The chain combines TRBV6-5 with TRBJ2-5; TRBD2 might be the D (5 bases). With 5 bases removed from V and 7 bases from J, the gap between germline ends came to 20 bases. The CDR3 is 15 amino acids. Germline CDR1 reads MNHEY; CDR2 reads SVGAGI. The CDR3 protein is CASSAGLQRTGTQYF. For the CDR3, the DNA is TGTGCCAGCAGTGCTGGACTTCAACGGACGGGGACCCAGTACTTC.

The gene calls are TRBV19 and TRBJ1-4, with TRBD1 identical over 10 bases. The CDR3 spans 12 residues. V shed 8 bases, J shed 7 bases, and the junction held 1 base outside the gene matches. Germline assignment: CDR1 LNHDA and CDR2 SQIVND (reference sequence). CDR3: CASGTGAEKLFF. The CDR3 DNA reads as TGTGCCAGTGGGACAGGGGCTGAAAAACTGTTTTTT.

This chain joins TRBV21-1 and TRBJ2-7. TRBV21-1 is shown as a pseudogene. This CDR3 comprises 14 residues. The CDR3 region is CASSNQVIPYEQYF. CDR3 nucleotides: TGTGCCAGCAGCAATCAAGTTATACCCTACGAGCAGTACTTC.

This clone was picked up many times. This chain connects TRBV6-5 to TRBJ2-5, with D perhaps matching TRBD1 or TRBD2 (5 bases each). The V and J ends lost 5 bases and 5 bases respectively, with 15 bases between them. The CDR3 runs 14 residues. Germline lookup yields CDR1 MNHEY and CDR2 SVGAGI. CDR3 DNA sequence: TGTGCCAGCAGTGGGGGTGGGGCGGTGGAGACCCAGTACTTC. Translated, it gives CASSGGGAVETQYF.

The rearrangement joins TRBV7-6 to TRBJ2-2; D gene uncertain. V was cut by 1 base and J by 1 base, with 4 bases left in between. The CDR3 has 14 residues. Germline values: CDR1 SGHVS, CDR2 FNYEAQ. DNA of the CDR3: TGTGCCAGCAGCTTAGTAGAGAACACCGGGGAGCTGTTTTTT. Encoded protein: CASSLVENTGELFF.